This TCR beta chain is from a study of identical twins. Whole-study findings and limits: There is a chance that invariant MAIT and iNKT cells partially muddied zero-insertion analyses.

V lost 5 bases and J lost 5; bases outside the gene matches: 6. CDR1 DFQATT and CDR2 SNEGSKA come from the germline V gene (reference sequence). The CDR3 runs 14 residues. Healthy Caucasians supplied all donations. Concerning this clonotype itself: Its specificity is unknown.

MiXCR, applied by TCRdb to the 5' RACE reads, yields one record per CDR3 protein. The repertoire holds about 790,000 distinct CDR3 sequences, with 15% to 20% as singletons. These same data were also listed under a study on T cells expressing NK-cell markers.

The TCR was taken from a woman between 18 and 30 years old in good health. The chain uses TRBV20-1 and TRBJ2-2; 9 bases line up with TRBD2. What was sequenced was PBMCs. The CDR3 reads CSAYSGSGTGELFF. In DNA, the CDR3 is TGCAGTGCTTATAGCGGGAGTGGGACCGGGGAGCTGTTTTTT.